These 5 T cell receptor beta chains came from one sample sequenced in a study of blood T cells in healthy people across ages. The use of a sample-barcoded 5' primer and a J-beta primer mix characterized a second PCR of roughly 6 to 11 cycles. TCRdb used MiXCR to reprocess the 5' RACE reads, holding one entry per CDR3 protein. The table includes 1.5 million to 2 million distinct CDR3 sequences, about 35% detected once. Sequencing was carried out using blood. The source is a woman aged 25 to 45 in good health.

As to this clonotype: A much larger clonotype is one base distant, so this may be a read error. The chain has TRBV7-9 and TRBJ2-5; D is possibly TRBD1 (6 bases). Near its end, the DNA agrees better with TRBJ2-7, so the J call may be wrong. This CDR3 is 12 amino acids long. The germline V gene encodes CDR1 SEHNR and CDR2 FQNEAQ (reference sequence). The CDR3 DNA sequence: TGTGCCAGCAGGTTACAGGGAAACGAGCAGTACTTC. This sequence encodes CASRLQGNEQYF.

This clonotype was seen a few times. V is TRBV20-1 and J is TRBJ2-5; D uncertain. V lost 0 bases to trimming and J lost 4 bases, with 12 bases between them. The CDR3 runs 14 residues. CDR1 is DFQATT and CDR2 is SNEGSKA in the germline V gene (reference sequence). The CDR3 coding sequence is TGCAGTGCTAGAGATAGACGGTCCCCAGAGACCCAGTACTTC. This encodes CSARDRRSPETQYF.

The chain employs TRBV29-1 and TRBJ1-1; 7 bases align to TRBD1. J lost 5 bases, V lost 6 bases, and 6 bases had no gene match. CDR3 size: 12 residues. Germline lookup yields CDR1 SQVTM and CDR2 ANQGSEA. CDR3 region: CSVSRGGTEAFF. The CDR3 bases are TGCAGCGTCTCCAGGGGGGGTACTGAAGCTTTCTTT. Looking up the rest from reference TRBV29-1 and TRBJ1-1 gives the full variable domain: SAVISQKPSRDICQRGTSLTIQCQVDSQVTMMFWYRQQPGQSLTLIATANQGSEATYESGFVIDKFPISRPNLTFSTLTVSNMSPEDSSIYLCSVSRGGTEAFFGQGTRLTVV.

The genes are TRBV12-3 or TRBV12-4 and TRBJ1-2; 7 bases are a match to TRBD1. This CDR3 comprises 17 residues. With 5 bases clipped from V and 0 bases from J, the junction kept 12 bases outside the gene matches. CDR3 protein: CASSPNRGRNSNYGYTF. In DNA form, the CDR3 reads TGTGCCAGCAGTCCGAACAGGGGCCGAAACTCTAACTATGGCTACACCTTC.

Only a few counts were recorded for this clonotype. V gene TRBV29-1 combines with J gene TRBJ1-1, with 8 positions matching TRBD1. There are 15 residues in the CDR3. V lost 7 bases to trimming and J lost 5 bases; unmatched junction nucleotides: 15. Germline CDR1 and CDR2: SQVTM and ANQGSEA. The CDR3 sequence is CSAARRQGRWTEAFF. In DNA, the CDR3 is TGCAGCGCCGCGAGGAGACAGGGGCGGTGGACTGAAGCTTTCTTT.